Each of the 25 T cell receptor beta chains below was sequenced from the same sample in a study of spatial heterogeneity in lung cancer. Study results and limitations: For expanded intratumoral alpha and beta TCRs, counts tracked tumor mutation counts.

Time point here: sample taken at primary tumor resection. Antigens for these TCRs are unknown. TCRdb re-called the 5' RACE reads with MiXCR, one entry per CDR3 protein. Here the sample spans about 16,000 distinct CDR3 sequences, approximately 6.5% being singletons. Here the sequenced sample was lung tumor tissue, taken at surgery. Source of these receptors: a female donor with early-stage non-small cell lung cancer.

With regard to this clonotype: Because this beta chain is a stray read in a library intended to capture alpha chains, its abundance should not be given much weight. CDR3 sequence: CSFSYSGNTEAFF. DNA for the CDR3: TGCAGCTTTTCTTACTCGGGGAACACTGAAGCTTTCTTT. This chain uses TRBV29-1 with TRBJ1-1; D not resolved. The length of the CDR3 is 13 residues. Trimming removed 8 bases from V and 1 base from J, with 14 bases in between. Germline V gene lookup returns CDR1 SQVTM and CDR2 ANQGSEA.

At least ten counts were recorded for this clonotype. This beta chain came through as a stray read in a library set up for alpha chains, and its size says little. The V gene is TRBV12-3 or TRBV12-4, the J gene TRBJ1-1, with D possibly TRBD1 on 5 matching bases. The CDR3 covers 16 residues. Trimming shortened V by 5 bases and J by 1 base, and 17 bases separated the two germline ends. The CDR3 bases are TGTGCCAGCAGTCCCGGGGGACGGGCCACGAACACTGAAGCTTTCTTT. Translating gives CASSPGGRATNTEAFF.

This clonotype was observed at least ten times. This beta chain was picked up by a library intended for alpha chains and is off target, so its count carries little meaning. Here the CDR3 DNA reads TGTGCCAGCAGCTTAGTAGACACCGGGGAGCTGTTTTTT. It specifies CASSLVDTGELFF. The genes are TRBV7-9 and TRBJ2-2; D gene ambiguous. Trimming removed 1 base from V and 3 bases from J, with 3 bases in between. The CDR3 loop spans 13 amino acids. CDR1 and CDR2 from the germline V gene are SEHNR and FQNEAQ (reference sequence).

In its sample, this clonotype is medium-sized. This beta chain was picked up by a library intended for alpha chains and is off target, so its count carries little meaning. V gene TRBV2 combines with J gene TRBJ2-5, with D unresolved. Trimming removed 3 bases from V and 4 bases from J, with 18 bases in between. The germline CDR1 and CDR2 sequences are SNHLY and FYNNEI. The CDR3 extends over 16 amino acids. CDR3 in amino acids: CASSDESLLESETQYF. The DNA of the CDR3 is TGTGCCAGCAGTGATGAGAGCCTCCTGGAGTCAGAGACCCAGTACTTC. Combining the CDR3 with reference TRBV2 and TRBJ2-5 gives the whole variable domain EPEVTQTPSHQVTQMGQEVILRCVPISNHLYFYWYRQILGQKVEFLVSFYNNEISEKSEIFDDQFSVERPDGSNFTLKIRSTKLEDSAMYFCASSDESLLESETQYFGPGTRLLVL.

Many counts were recorded for this clonotype. This beta chain turned up in a library designed for alpha chains; as an off-target read, its abundance says little. The chain employs TRBV7-9 and TRBJ1-1; the D is unclear. Germline assignment: CDR1 SEHNR and CDR2 FQNEAQ (reference sequence). Trimming stripped 8 bases from V and 5 bases from J, with 12 bases between. The CDR3 runs 12 residues. CDR3: CASGSTGTEAFF. The CDR3 DNA follows: TGTGCCAGCGGCAGCACGGGGACTGAAGCTTTCTTT. The whole variable domain, filled in from reference TRBV7-9 and TRBJ1-1, reads DTGVSQNPRHKITKRGQNVTFRCDPISEHNRLYWYRQTLGQGPEFLTYFQNEAQLEKSRLLSDRFSAERPKGSFSTLEIQRTEQGDSAMYLCASGSTGTEAFFGQGTRLTVV.

At least ten counts were recorded for this clonotype. This beta chain represents an off-target read in a library built for alpha chains; its size is of limited meaning. The CDR3 sequence: CASSWDSYGYTF. The CDR3 bases are TGTGCCAGCAGTTGGGACAGCTATGGCTACACCTTC. The chain recombines TRBV7-9 with TRBJ1-2; 7 nucleotides align to TRBD1. CDR3 length: 12 residues. The V gene end was trimmed by 6 bases and the J gene end by 4 bases; junction bases not matched to a gene: 2. Germline CDR1 is SEHNR and CDR2 is FQNEAQ (reference sequence).

This clonotype was recorded many times. This beta chain is off target for a library built for alpha chains, so its abundance means little. The J gene is TRBJ2-2, the V gene TRBV7-3, with D possibly being TRBD1 or TRBD2 (6 bases each). Trimming left V 1 base short and J 5 bases short, with 14 bases between. Germline CDR1 reads SGHTA; CDR2 reads FQGTGA. The CDR3 is 16 amino acids. CDR3 DNA: TGTGCCAGCAGCTTAAATACGGGGGCCGGTACCGGGGAGCTGTTTTTT. This gives the protein CASSLNTGAGTGELFF.

With respect to this clonotype: This beta chain represents an off-target read in a library built for alpha chains; its size is of limited meaning. The chain has TRBV19 and TRBJ2-3; possibly TRBD1 for D (6 bases). The V gene's germline CDR1 is LNHDA and CDR2 SQIVND (reference sequence). There are 14 residues in the CDR3. V was trimmed by 5 bases and J by 11 bases, leaving 20 bases between them. CDR3 DNA: TGTGCCAGTAGTGAGGACAGTCCACGTGGGGGGCAGTATTTT. Residues: CASSEDSPRGGQYF.

This clonotype was detected many times. This beta chain is off target for a library built for alpha chains, so its abundance means little. This rearrangement joins TRBV6-2 or TRBV6-3 to TRBJ2-7; no firm D call. The V and J ends lost 5 bases and 2 bases respectively, with 13 bases between them. The CDR3 is 14 residues long. Germline V CDR1 and CDR2: MNHEY, SVGEGT. CDR3 nucleotides: TGTGCCAGCAGTCGACTTTTCCCGACCTACGAGCAGTACTTC. Protein sequence: CASSRLFPTYEQYF.

This clonotype was observed many times. This beta chain came through as a stray read in a library set up for alpha chains, and its size says little. The chain uses TRBV12-3 or TRBV12-4 and TRBJ1-2; 9 nucleotides align to TRBD1. There are 13 residues in the CDR3. J lost 6 bases, V lost 1 base, and 0 bases had no gene match. The CDR3 nucleotides read TGTGCCAGCAGTTTAGGGACAGGGGATGGCTACACCTTC. Encoded protein: CASSLGTGDGYTF.

A few counts support this clonotype. This beta chain is an unintended read in a library built for alpha chains; its size means little. This chain uses TRBV10-1 with TRBJ1-2; D is undetermined. Between the trimmed V and J ends, which lost 2 bases and 5 bases, there was a span of 9 bases. Germline CDR1 reads WNHNN; CDR2 reads SYGVQD (reference sequence). The CDR3 loop spans 13 amino acids. As DNA, the CDR3 is TGCGCCAGCAGTGAGCCGGGAGGATATGGCTACACCTTC. Translation: CASSEPGGYGYTF.

This clonotype was detected ten times or more. This beta chain slipped into a library made for alpha chains as a stray read, so its size is not meaningful. The rearrangement links TRBV10-3 to TRBJ1-2; the D is unclear. CDR3 length: 13 residues. V dropped 6 bases and J dropped 3 bases, with 11 bases sitting between them. The germline CDR1 and CDR2 sequences are ENHRY and SYGVKD. CDR3 region: CAISERSDYGYTF. For the CDR3, the DNA is TGTGCCATCAGCGAGAGGTCGGACTATGGCTACACCTTC.

This clonotype is medium-sized in the sample. This beta chain represents an off-target read in a library built for alpha chains; its size is of limited meaning. This chain links TRBV20-1 with TRBJ2-7; D unclear. CDR3 length: 14 residues. The germline gives CDR1 DFQATT, CDR2 SNEGSKA (reference sequence). Trimming pared 5 bases from V and 1 base from J, leaving 15 bases between. CDR3 loop: CSAYDTVGSYEQYF. DNA of the CDR3: TGCAGTGCTTACGACACAGTCGGTTCCTACGAGCAGTACTTC.

This clonotype has ten or more counts. This beta chain slipped into a library made for alpha chains as a stray read, so its size is not meaningful. The chain employs TRBV19 and TRBJ2-2; the D gene is possibly TRBD2 (6 bases). The V end was cut by 7 bases, the J end by 3 bases, with 12 bases between. The germline CDR1 and CDR2 sequences are LNHDA and SQIVND (reference sequence). The CDR3 has 14 amino acids. This CDR3 is CASNEGTHTGELFF. The CDR3 coding sequence is TGTGCCAGTAACGAGGGGACTCACACCGGGGAGCTGTTTTTT.

This clonotype was seen more than once but under ten times. This beta chain is off target for a library built for alpha chains, so its abundance means little. This chain links TRBV15 with TRBJ2-5; 16 nucleotides agree with TRBD2. J gave up 2 bases and V 3 bases, and 6 bases lay outside the gene matches. The CDR3 has 18 amino acids. Looked up from germline, CDR1 is LNHNV and CDR2 is YYDKDF (reference sequence). The CDR3 protein is CATSSGVGLAGGQETQYF. CDR3 in DNA: TGTGCCACCAGCAGCGGTGTGGGACTAGCGGGGGGGCAAGAGACCCAGTACTTC.

The sample holds many counts of this clonotype. This beta chain turned up in a library designed for alpha chains; as an off-target read, its abundance says little. The chain links TRBV12-5 to TRBJ1-1, with TRBD1 matching 8 bases. The germline V gene encodes CDR1 LGHNT and CDR2 FRNRAP. The CDR3 is 12 residues long. Trimming took 5 bases from V and 11 from J; bases not matched to a gene: 7. The CDR3 here is CASGPDRVTAFF. DNA of the CDR3: TGTGCTAGTGGTCCGGACAGGGTGACCGCTTTCTTT.

Of note for this clonotype: This beta chain appears as a stray read in a library generated for alpha chains; its size is not informative. The chain combines TRBV12-3 or TRBV12-4 with TRBJ2-2; 7 nucleotides match TRBD2. V trimming: 6 bases; J trimming: 6 bases; junction bases outside the gene matches: 13. This CDR3 is built from 16 residues. The CDR3 is CASRGRDSRGSGELFF. CDR3 coding DNA: TGTGCCAGCAGAGGGAGGGATTCGCGGGGGTCCGGGGAGCTGTTTTTT.

This clonotype showed up many times. This beta chain appears as a stray read in a library generated for alpha chains; its size is not informative. The V gene is TRBV5-5, the J gene TRBJ1-1; D is unclear. CDR1 SGHKS and CDR2 YYEKEE come from the germline V gene (reference sequence). Trimming cost V 1 base and J 1 base, with 5 bases left between them. The CDR3 is made up of 13 amino acids. The CDR3 spells CASSLKENTEAFF. CDR3 DNA: TGTGCCAGCAGCTTGAAGGAGAACACTGAAGCTTTCTTT.

This clonotype occurred many times. The library was prepared for alpha chains; this beta chain is a stray read, so its frequency means little. The V call is TRBV25-1, the J call TRBJ2-7; D is uncertain. Germline assignment: CDR1 MGHDK and CDR2 SYGVNS. The V gene lost 9 bases and the J gene lost 0 bases, with 9 bases spanning the gap. The CDR3 is 12 amino acids. CDR3 DNA sequence: TGTGCCAGGGAATGTGACTCCTACGAGCAGTACTTC. Translation: CARECDSYEQYF.

In its sample, this clonotype was seen a few times. With the library built for alpha chains, this beta chain is off target and its frequency is not meaningful. The chain uses TRBV12-3 or TRBV12-4 and TRBJ1-1; D gene unclear. The CDR3 has 12 amino acids. Deletions cut 2 bases from V and 5 bases from J, with 6 bases between. CDR3 protein: CASSLLGTEAFF. DNA of the CDR3: TGTGCCAGCAGTTTACTGGGAACTGAAGCTTTCTTT.

This clonotype is classed as medium-sized. The library was designed around alpha chains, so this beta chain is a stray read whose abundance carries little weight. The chain carries TRBV28 and TRBJ1-6; D not certain. This CDR3 has 12 amino acids. With 5 bases removed from V and 2 bases from J, the gap between germline ends came to 1 base. Germline V CDR1 and CDR2: MDHEN, SYDVKM. The CDR3 reads CASSPYNSPLHF. The DNA of the CDR3 is TGTGCCAGCAGTCCCTATAATTCACCCCTCCACTTT.

The table lists this clonotype with many counts. This beta chain appears as a stray read in a library generated for alpha chains; its size is not informative. The chain employs TRBV5-8 and TRBJ1-5, with D uncertain. Germline V lookup: CDR1 SGHTS, CDR2 YDEGEE. CDR3 length: 15 residues. V lost 3 bases to trimming and J lost 7 bases, with 17 bases between them. The CDR3 DNA reads as TGTGCCAGCAGCTCTGCGGGGATGAATAGACAGCCCCAGCATTTT. Amino acids: CASSSAGMNRQPQHF. Supplemented by reference TRBV5-8 and TRBJ1-5, the full variable domain reads EAGVTQSPTHLIKTRGQQATLRCSPISGHTSVYWYQQALGLGLQFLLWYDEGEERNRGNFPPRFSGRQFPNYSSELNVNALELEDSALYLCASSSAGMNRQPQHFGDGTRLSIL.

The sample holds many counts of this clonotype. Within a library made for alpha chains, this beta chain is off target, and its count is uninformative. This chain connects TRBV20-1 to TRBJ1-2, with D perhaps matching TRBD1 (6 bases). CDR1 and CDR2 from the germline V gene are DFQATT and SNEGSKA (reference sequence). The CDR3 has 13 residues. The V end was cut by 4 bases, the J end by 2 bases, with 11 bases between. The CDR3 sequence: CSATQGRNYGYTF. The CDR3, as DNA: TGCAGTGCTACACAGGGACGGAACTATGGCTACACCTTC.

This clonotype was seen many times. This beta chain slipped into a library made for alpha chains as a stray read, so its size is not meaningful. The genes are TRBV6-4 and TRBJ2-3, with D unclear. CDR1 and CDR2 from the germline V gene are MRHNA and SNTAGT. CDR3 size: 13 residues. V lost 5 bases and J lost 5, with 11 bases in between. The CDR3 is CASSRREGDTQYF. CDR3 in DNA: TGTGCCAGCAGTCGTAGGGAAGGAGATACGCAGTATTTT.

About this clonotype: This beta chain was picked up by a library intended for alpha chains and is off target, so its count carries little meaning. The gene calls are TRBV5-5 and TRBJ1-2; D may be TRBD1 (5 bases). Germline V CDR1 and CDR2: SGHKS, YYEKEE (reference sequence). This CDR3 is built from 16 residues. Trimming removed 0 bases at V and 2 bases at J, with 14 bases between. The CDR3 DNA reads TGTGCCAGCAGCTTGGAGGGAGGGGCTTCCAACTATGGCTACACCTTC. Its protein is CASSLEGGASNYGYTF.